Listed below are T cell receptor beta chains from one sample, sequenced in a study of blood T cell repertoires in COVID-19. Sequenced by immunoSEQ multiplex PCR; TCRdb stores in-frame clones only, minus some. Of about 130,000 clones detected, roughly 84% appear once; the ten largest clones hold roughly two fifths. Material for sequencing was peripheral blood. Source of these receptors: a human donor in a cohort sampled during active COVID-19. CDR3s leave out the opening cysteine and the closing phenylalanine or tryptophan. The order of the fields is V gene, CDR3 protein.

>TRBV7-2
ASSLSTGGVYGYT
>TRBV18
ASSPRGDEAF
>TRBV18
ASSQDQGLGGYT
>TRBV20-1
SASPGLAGAAGAQY
>TRBV13
ASSFGGSGTGELF
>TRBV19
ASSRGGNQPQH
>TRBV11-3
ASSLERRGAQETQY
>TRBV4-2
ASSPPGQGVHEQF
>TRBV7-9
ASHQTGNTEAF
>TRBV11-3
ASSWRLADTGELF